A selection of T cell receptor beta chains follows, all from one sample in a study of T-cell reconstitution after alpha-beta-depleted transplantation in children. Each CDR3 protein is one row after TCRdb ran MiXCR on the PCR reads. The profile covers around 440,000 distinct CDR3 sequences, with around 15% appearing a single time and 25% to 35% taken by the ten largest. The material was PBMCs, mostly from graft donor cells, obtained 360 days after TCRalphabeta/CD19-depleted stem cell transplant. The source of these receptors is a boy under two years old who had a stem cell transplant for Wiskott-Aldrich syndrome, so the T cells may come from the graft donor. Both conserved end residues are part of each CDR3. Only part of the rows carry a size: once, few, many, or a class if the clone is expanded.

19,TRBV7-9,TRBJ2-1,many,CASSFYTGTSGGAYNEQFF
16,TRBV7-2,TRBJ2-1,NA,CASSLSLAGGVNEQFF
13,TRBV20-1,TRBJ2-7,few,CSARDTGLDEQYF
16,TRBV7-9,TRBJ2-2,NA,CASSGEGGAYTGELFF
14,TRBV12-3/TRBV12-4,TRBJ2-1,few,CASSPLQGYTEQFF
11,TRBV10-3,TRBJ2-3,few,CAIKGTDTQYF
14,TRBV6-2/TRBV6-3,TRBJ2-1,few,CASEVGGAYNEQFF
16,TRBV6-5,TRBJ1-6,NA,CASSYSGGPDNSPLHF
11,TRBV20-1,TRBJ2-5,NA,CSAAPRETQYF
15,TRBV12-3/TRBV12-4,TRBJ2-7,many,CASRPTSGSSYEQYF
14,TRBV6-1,TRBJ2-7,NA,CASSAQTGSYEQYF
12,TRBV20-1,TRBJ1-4,NA,CSGQGGNEKLFF
12,TRBV29-1,TRBJ2-3,many,CSVRLSPDTQYF
20,TRBV5-4,TRBJ2-4,NA,CASSLVSGTSGNQAKNIQYF
16,TRBV4-1,TRBJ1-5,NA,CASSQDFWAGHQPQHF
15,TRBV5-5,TRBJ2-2,few,CASSFRRGGTGELFF
15,TRBV5-1,TRBJ1-1,few,CASSLAAVVPFEAFF
14,TRBV10-3,TRBJ2-7,few,CAISESKGSYEQYF
15,TRBV4-3,TRBJ2-2,few,CASSYVEGAAGELFF
12,TRBV7-9,TRBJ2-1,few,CASRRDFQEQFF
13,TRBV20-1,TRBJ2-7,few,CSAISEPPYEQYF
14,TRBV7-2,TRBJ2-7,few,CASSLAAETYEQYF
16,TRBV25-1,TRBJ2-1,few,CASSEFRSDWYNEQFF
13,TRBV29-1,TRBJ2-7,NA,CSVASGQDYEQYF
15,TRBV7-9,TRBJ2-1,few,CASSLLAGWADEQFF
15,TRBV18,TRBJ2-3,few,CASSPYGTSTDTQYF
11,TRBV20-1,TRBJ2-7,NA,CSASYLDEQYF
16,TRBV6-5,TRBJ1-6,few,CASSYSNPTYNSPLHF
13,TRBV4-2,TRBJ2-5,NA,CASSHGGPETQYF
14,TRBV11-2,TRBJ2-7,few,CASSLIRGGYEQYF
15,TRBV5-1,TRBJ2-7,few,CASSQQHRASYEQYF
15,TRBV4-1,TRBJ2-7,few,CASSLRGVDGYEQYF
18,TRBV10-3,TRBJ2-1,few,CAIRERGGRTGGSDEQFF
16,TRBV7-2,TRBJ2-7,NA,CASSLTSYVLSYEQYF
14,TRBV27,TRBJ2-1,few,CASRASSSYNEQFF
16,TRBV7-8,TRBJ2-3,few,CASSFRRLLGTDTQYF
15,TRBV10-2,TRBJ2-2,NA,CASKGLTGVTGELFF